This T cell receptor (beta chain) was documented in a study of molecular identifiers for immune sequencing clone quantification. V was shortened by 8 bases and J by 2 bases, with 12 bases between the two germline ends. The CDR3 is 13 residues long. TCRdb reanalysed the PCR reads using MiXCR and keeps one entry per CDR3 protein. This table holds some 91,000 distinct CDR3 sequences, 24% found once. There are a few counts of this clonotype. Sequenced material: naive CD8+ T cells from blood, with Jurkat cell RNA spiked in. Subset in this sample: FACS-sorted CD8+CD4-CCR7+CD45RA+ naive T cells. The chain couples TRBV12-3 or TRBV12-4 to TRBJ1-1; no clear D gene. The source is a human donor in good health. Some libraries in this study had Jurkat cell RNA spiked in. The CDR3 nucleotides read TGTGCCAGCTGCTTGAAGACCAACACTGAAGCTTTCTTT. Translating gives CASCLKTNTEAFF.